This T cell receptor (beta chain) was found in a study of T cell repertoires in cytomegalovirus infection. MiXCR, applied by TCRdb to the reads, yields one record per CDR3 protein. The table includes about half a million distinct CDR3 sequences, about 39% detected once. CDR1 and CDR2 from the germline V gene are SGHTA and FQGNSA. This CDR3 has 15 residues. V was cut by 3 bases and J by 4 bases, with 15 bases left in between. This clonotype was recorded a few times. The antigen is not known. The chain links TRBV7-2 to TRBJ1-2, with D tentatively TRBD1 (5 bases). The sequence was obtained from a human donor in good health (CMV status not recorded). Some clones in this sample may be carry-over from other donors' samples. The sequences come from cultured PBMCs, collected from culture after CMV antigen stimulation. The chain's CDR3 is CASSFRDPTPYGYTF. Written as DNA, the CDR3 is TGTGCCAGCAGCTTTCGGGACCCCACCCCCTATGGCTACACCTTC.